Shown below are 5 T cell receptor beta chains from a single sample sequenced in a study of T cell repertoires in cytomegalovirus infection. These receptors have no known antigen. MiXCR, run by TCRdb on the reads, gives a single entry per CDR3 protein. Of fewer than 900,000 distinct CDR3 sequences in the sample, almost 30% were seen once. The sample was cultured CD8+ T cells from PBMCs, taken from culture after CMV antigen stimulation. These receptors all stem from a human donor in good health (CMV status not recorded). Some clones in this sample may be carry-over from other donors' samples.

The V gene is TRBV28, the J gene TRBJ2-2; D is possibly TRBD1 or TRBD2 (7 bases each). This CDR3 comprises 14 residues. V was cut by 6 bases and J by 6 bases, with 14 bases left in between. Germline V lookup: CDR1 MDHEN, CDR2 SYDVKM. The CDR3 loop is CASRARGGPGELFF. In nucleotides, the CDR3 is TGTGCCAGCAGGGCCAGGGGGGGCCCCGGGGAGCTGTTTTTT.

The chain employs TRBV11-2 and TRBJ2-4, with D maybe TRBD2 (5 bases). This CDR3 region has 15 residues. V was shortened by 5 bases and J by 0 bases, with 11 bases between the two germline ends. Germline assignment: CDR1 SGHAT and CDR2 FQNNGV. CDR3 DNA sequence: TGTGCCAGCAGCGTGGGCAGCGGAGCCAAAAACATTCAGTACTTC. Translated, it gives CASSVGSGAKNIQYF.

This clonotype has a count of ten or more. The DNA of the CDR3 is TGTGCCAGCAGTCCCTCGGGTCGAGCGGGGCACTACAATGAGCAGTTCTTC. It yields the protein CASSPSGRAGHYNEQFF. V usage is TRBV27 and J usage is TRBJ2-1; 7 bases agree with TRBD2. This CDR3 region has 17 residues. Germline CDR1 and CDR2: MNHEY and SMNVEV (reference sequence). Unmatched junction bases numbered 13, after V lost 5 bases and J lost 3 bases.

V gene TRBV12-3 or TRBV12-4 combines with J gene TRBJ2-1; 9 positions agree with TRBD2. The CDR3 is 17 amino acids. V was clipped by 7 bases and J by 8 bases; unmatched bases: 18. The CDR3 nucleotides are TGTGCCAGCACCGGATCCGGGACTAGCTATAGGGCTTATGAGCAGTTCTTC. Translated, it gives CASTGSGTSYRAYEQFF.

Points on this clonotype: Sequence at one end of the junction differs from germline and may be a read error. The chain combines TRBV7-2 with TRBJ1-3; D call uncertain. The germline gives CDR1 SGHTA, CDR2 FQGNSA. The CDR3 spans 14 residues. The CDR3 sequence is CVSSLDSGGNTIYF. CDR3 coding DNA: TGTGTCAGCAGCTTAGATTCAGGCGGGAACACCATATATTTT.